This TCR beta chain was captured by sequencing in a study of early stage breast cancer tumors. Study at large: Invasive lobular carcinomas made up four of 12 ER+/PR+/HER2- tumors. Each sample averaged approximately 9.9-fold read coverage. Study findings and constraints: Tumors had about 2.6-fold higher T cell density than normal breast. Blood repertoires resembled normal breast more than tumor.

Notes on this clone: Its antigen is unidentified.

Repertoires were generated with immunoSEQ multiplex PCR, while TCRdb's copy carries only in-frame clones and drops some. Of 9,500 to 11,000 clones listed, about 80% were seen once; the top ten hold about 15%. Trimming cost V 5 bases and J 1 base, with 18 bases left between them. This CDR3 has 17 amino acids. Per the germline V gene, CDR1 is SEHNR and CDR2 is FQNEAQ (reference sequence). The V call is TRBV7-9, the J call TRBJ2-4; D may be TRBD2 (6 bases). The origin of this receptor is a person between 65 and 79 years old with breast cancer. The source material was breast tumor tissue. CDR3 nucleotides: TGTGCCAGCAGCCTAACTACGGGGGTGACGGCCAAAAACATTCAGTACTTC. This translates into CASSLTTGVTAKNIQYF.